This TCR beta chain was recorded in a study of human T cells and chemical hapten exposure. General observations from the study: Expanded TCRs grouped into significantly more large CDR3 similarity clusters than controls produced. Every donor had alopecia, and their immune response may therefore differ from healthy people's.

The germline V gene has CDR1 SGHAT and CDR2 FQNNGV. CDR3 length: 15 amino acids. The V gene lost 3 bases and the J gene lost 3 bases, with 15 bases spanning the gap. The library put unique molecular identifiers onto individual cDNA molecules. TCRdb reanalysed the RACE reads using MiXCR and keeps one entry per CDR3 protein. The sample lists approximately 100,000 distinct CDR3 sequences, approximately 10% occurring once. Time point denoted: patch test 1, 2 weeks after DPC sensitization. Treatment meaning: therapeutic diphenylcyclopropenone sensitization with weekly scalp DPC. Total RNA was isolated from whole blood that had not been fractionated. A note on this clonotype: Its antigen is not known.

The origin of this receptor is a woman aged 40 to 55 with alopecia areata. Some clones in this sample may be carry-over from other donors' samples. The chain links TRBV11-2 to TRBJ2-7; perhaps TRBD1 as D (6 bases). Specimen: whole blood, collected in connection with sensitization to the hapten diphenylcyclopropenone (DPC). CDR3 loop: CASSLGHGNLYEQYF. CDR3 sequence (DNA): TGTGCCAGCAGCTTGGGACACGGTAACCTCTACGAGCAGTACTTC. Combining the CDR3 with reference TRBV11-2 and TRBJ2-7 gives the whole variable domain EAGVAQSPRYKIIEKRQSVAFWCNPISGHATLYWYQQILGQGPKLLIQFQNNGVVDDSQLPKDRFSAERLKGVDSTLKIQPAKLEDSAVYLCASSLGHGNLYEQYFGPGTRLTVT.